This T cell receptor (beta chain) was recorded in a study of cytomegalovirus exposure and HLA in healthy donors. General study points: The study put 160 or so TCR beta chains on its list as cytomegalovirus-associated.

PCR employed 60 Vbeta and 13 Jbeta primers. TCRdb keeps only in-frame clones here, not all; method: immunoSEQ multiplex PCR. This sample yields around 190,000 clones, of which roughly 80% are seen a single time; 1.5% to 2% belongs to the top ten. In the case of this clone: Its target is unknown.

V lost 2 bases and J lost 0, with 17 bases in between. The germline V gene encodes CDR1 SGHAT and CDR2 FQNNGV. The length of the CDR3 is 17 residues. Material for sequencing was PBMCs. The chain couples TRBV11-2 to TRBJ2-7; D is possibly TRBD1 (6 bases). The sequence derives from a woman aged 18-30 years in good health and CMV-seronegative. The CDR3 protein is CASSLTRDTKSSYEQYF. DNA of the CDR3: TGTGCCAGCAGCTTAACTAGGGACACCAAAAGCTCCTACGAGCAGTACTTC.